This TCR beta chain was recorded in a study of blood T cell repertoires in COVID-19. The overall study: The cDNA or gDNA used as material had been derived from T cells, B-cell-depleted T cells, or PBMCs.

In the source study's methods: From reference gene primer amplification, estimates of nucleated cell counts were derived. Only in-frame clones appear in the TCRdb table, and some are missing; sequencing was by immunoSEQ multiplex PCR. D and trimming come from the DNA, and the V and J calls and clone size come from that table. This table holds under 250,000 clones, approximately 86% found once. Germline CDR1 and CDR2: SGHTA and FQGNSA. This CDR3 is built from 13 residues. The V end was cut by 5 bases, the J end by 5 bases, with 12 bases between. Material: peripheral blood. The J gene is TRBJ2-5, the V gene TRBV7-2; possible D gene TRBD1, 5 bases. This TCR derives from a woman in her 70s with active or convalescent COVID-19. The CDR3 nucleotides read TGTGCCAGCAGCAGCCAGGGAAGGGAGACCCAGTACTTC. As protein: CASSSQGRETQYF.